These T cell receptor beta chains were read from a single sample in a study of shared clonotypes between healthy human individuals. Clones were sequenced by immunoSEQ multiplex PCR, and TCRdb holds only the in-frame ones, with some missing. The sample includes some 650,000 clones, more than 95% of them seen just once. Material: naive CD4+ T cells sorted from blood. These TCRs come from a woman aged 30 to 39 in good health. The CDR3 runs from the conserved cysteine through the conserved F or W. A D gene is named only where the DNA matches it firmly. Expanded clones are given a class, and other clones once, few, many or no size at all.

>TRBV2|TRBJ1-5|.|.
CASNLNRNNQPQHF
TGTGCCAGCAATTTAAACAGGAACAATCAGCCCCAGCATTTT
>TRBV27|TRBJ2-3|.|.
CASSSTRDPITSTDTQYF
TGTGCCAGCAGTTCAACCCGGGACCCAATTACTAGCACAGATACGCAGTATTTT
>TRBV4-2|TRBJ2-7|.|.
CASSQGSSGAEGTYEQYF
TGTGCCAGCAGCCAGGGATCGTCCGGGGCCGAGGGGACCTACGAGCAGTACTTC
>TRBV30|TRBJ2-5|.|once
CAWRRTLLEETQYF
TGTGCCTGGAGGCGGACTCTCCTGGAGGAGACCCAGTACTTC
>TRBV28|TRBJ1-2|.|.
CASSLSDEGGYGYTF
TGTGCCAGCAGTTTATCAGACGAGGGTGGCTATGGCTACACCTTC
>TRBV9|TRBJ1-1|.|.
CASSRQQYTEAFF
TGTGCCAGCAGCCGACAGCAGTACACTGAAGCTTTCTTT
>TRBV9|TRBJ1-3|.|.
CASSVTGSSGNTIYF
TGTGCCAGCAGCGTGACGGGTAGCTCTGGAAACACCATATATTTT
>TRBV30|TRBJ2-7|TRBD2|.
CAWKAGAYEQYF
TGTGCCTGGAAGGCGGGGGCCTACGAGCAGTACTTC
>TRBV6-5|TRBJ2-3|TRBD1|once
CASSYEGQPPDTQYF
TGTGCCAGCAGTTACGAGGGACAGCCCCCGGATACGCAGTATTTT
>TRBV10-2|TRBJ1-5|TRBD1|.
CASSESDRGQPQHF
TGCGCCAGCAGTGAGTCGGACAGGGGACAGCCCCAGCATTTT
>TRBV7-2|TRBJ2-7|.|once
CASSLVGAYEQYF
TGTGCCAGCAGCTTAGTGGGAGCCTACGAGCAGTACTTC
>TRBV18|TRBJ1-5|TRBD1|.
CASSQPGAQGAQPQHF
TGTGCCAGCTCACAACCGGGAGCCCAGGGGGCTCAGCCCCAGCATTTT
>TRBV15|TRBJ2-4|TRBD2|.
CATSREPSGSAKNIQYF
TGTGCCACCAGCAGAGAACCTAGCGGGAGTGCAAAAAACATTCAGTACTTC
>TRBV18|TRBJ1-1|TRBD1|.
CASSPTGGETEAFF
TGTGCCAGCTCACCGACAGGGGGCGAAACTGAAGCTTTCTTT
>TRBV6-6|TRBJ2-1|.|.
CASSYLPPSGNEQFF
TGTGCCAGCAGTTACTTACCGCCATCGGGGAATGAGCAGTTCTTC
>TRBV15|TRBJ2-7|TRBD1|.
CATSDRDRVSYEQYF
TGTGCCACCAGCGACCGGGACAGGGTTTCCTACGAGCAGTACTTC
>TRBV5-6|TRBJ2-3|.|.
CASSPGRNTDTQYF
TGTGCCAGCAGCCCCGGTCGAAACACAGATACGCAGTATTTT
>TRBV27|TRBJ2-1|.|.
CASNGGGDRSYNEQFF
TGTGCCAGCAACGGGGGAGGGGACAGGTCCTACAATGAGCAGTTCTTC
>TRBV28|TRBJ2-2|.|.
CASSLGGLLTGELFF
TGTGCCAGCAGTTTAGGGGGTCTCCTCACCGGGGAGCTGTTTTTT
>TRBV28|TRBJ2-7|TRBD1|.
CATFGTGGSYEQYF
TGTGCCACGTTCGGGACAGGGGGATCTTACGAGCAGTACTTC
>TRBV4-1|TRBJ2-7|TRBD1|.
CASSQDDRGLHEQYF
TGCGCCAGCAGCCAAGATGACAGGGGGTTACACGAGCAGTACTTC
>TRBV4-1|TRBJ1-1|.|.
CASSQGQIHTEAFF
TGCGCCAGCAGCCAAGGACAGATACACACTGAAGCTTTCTTT
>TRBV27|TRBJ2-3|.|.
CASSYRPQDTQYF
TGTGCCAGCAGTTATCGACCCCAAGATACGCAGTATTTT
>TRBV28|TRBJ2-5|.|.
CASRTPVANRQETQYF
TGTGCCAGCAGGACCCCCGTGGCGAACAGACAAGAGACCCAGTACTTC
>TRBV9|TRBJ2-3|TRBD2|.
CASSVWTSGNTDTQYF
TGTGCCAGCAGCGTATGGACTAGCGGGAACACAGATACGCAGTATTTT
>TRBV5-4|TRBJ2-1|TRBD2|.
CASSWSGRAYNEQFF
TGTGCCAGCAGCTGGAGCGGGAGGGCCTACAATGAGCAGTTCTTC
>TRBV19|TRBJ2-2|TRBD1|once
CASSIIWAGTGGTGELFF
TGTGCCAGTAGTATTATATGGGCTGGGACAGGGGGCACCGGGGAGCTGTTTTTT
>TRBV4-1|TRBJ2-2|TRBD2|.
CASSQVPAISGRGVAGELFF
TGCGCCAGCAGCCAAGTTCCTGCCATCAGCGGGAGGGGGGTGGCCGGGGAGCTGTTTTTT
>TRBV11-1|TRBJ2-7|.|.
CASSLVGTAYEQYF
TGTGCCAGCAGCTTAGTAGGTACGGCCTACGAGCAGTACTTC
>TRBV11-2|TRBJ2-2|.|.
CASSLFRSINPGELFF
TGTGCCAGCAGCTTATTCCGCAGCATCAATCCCGGGGAGCTGTTTTTT
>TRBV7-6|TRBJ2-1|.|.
CASSREAAPGEQFF
TGTGCCAGCAGTCGTGAGGCCGCCCCAGGGGAGCAGTTCTTC
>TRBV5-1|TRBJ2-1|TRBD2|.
CASRRIVAGGPHNEQFF
TGCGCAAGCCGAAGGATAGTAGCGGGAGGGCCCCACAATGAGCAGTTCTTC
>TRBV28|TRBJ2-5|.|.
CASSLTVETQYF
TGTGCCAGCAGTTTAACGGTGGAGACCCAGTACTTC
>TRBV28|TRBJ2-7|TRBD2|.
CASSLGGGGFYEQYF
TGTGCCAGCAGTTTGGGAGGCGGGGGATTCTACGAGCAGTACTTC
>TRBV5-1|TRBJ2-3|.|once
CASSLAIALDTDTQYF
TGCGCCAGCAGCTTGGCAATAGCCCTCGACACAGATACGCAGTATTTT
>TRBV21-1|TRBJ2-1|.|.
CASSKKAEQFF
TGTGCCAGCAGCAAGAAAGCGGAGCAGTTCTTC
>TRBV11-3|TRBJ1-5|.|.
CASSLLYSGGPYQPQHF
TGTGCCAGCAGCTTATTGTACTCGGGGGGCCCATATCAGCCCCAGCATTTT
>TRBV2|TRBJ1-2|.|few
CASSGQGYGYTF
TGTGCCAGCAGTGGGCAGGGGTATGGCTACACCTTC
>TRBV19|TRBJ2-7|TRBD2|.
CASSKEGTSGRTEQYF
TGTGCCAGTAGCAAAGAAGGGACTAGCGGGAGGACCGAGCAGTACTTC
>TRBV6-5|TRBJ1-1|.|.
CASSYSRSGVGAFF
TGTGCCAGCAGTTACTCGAGGTCGGGAGTTGGAGCTTTCTTT
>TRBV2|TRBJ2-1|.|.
CASSELLDLQFF
TGTGCCAGCAGTGAACTGCTGGATCTTCAGTTCTTC
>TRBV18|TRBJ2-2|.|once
CASSPPGISDTGELFF
TGTGCCAGCTCACCACCGGGAATAAGCGACACCGGGGAGCTGTTTTTT